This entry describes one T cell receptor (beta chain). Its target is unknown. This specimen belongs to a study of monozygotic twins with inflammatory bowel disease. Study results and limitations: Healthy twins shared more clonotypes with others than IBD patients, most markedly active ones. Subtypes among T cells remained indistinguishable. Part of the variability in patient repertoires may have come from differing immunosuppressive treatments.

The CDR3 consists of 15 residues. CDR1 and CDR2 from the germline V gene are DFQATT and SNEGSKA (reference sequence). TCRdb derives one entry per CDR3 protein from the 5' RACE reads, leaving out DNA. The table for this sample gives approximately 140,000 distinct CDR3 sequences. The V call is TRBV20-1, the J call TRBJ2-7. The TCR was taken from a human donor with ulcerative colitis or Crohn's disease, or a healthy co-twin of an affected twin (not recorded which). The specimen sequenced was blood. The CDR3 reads CSATRSSGASYEQYF.